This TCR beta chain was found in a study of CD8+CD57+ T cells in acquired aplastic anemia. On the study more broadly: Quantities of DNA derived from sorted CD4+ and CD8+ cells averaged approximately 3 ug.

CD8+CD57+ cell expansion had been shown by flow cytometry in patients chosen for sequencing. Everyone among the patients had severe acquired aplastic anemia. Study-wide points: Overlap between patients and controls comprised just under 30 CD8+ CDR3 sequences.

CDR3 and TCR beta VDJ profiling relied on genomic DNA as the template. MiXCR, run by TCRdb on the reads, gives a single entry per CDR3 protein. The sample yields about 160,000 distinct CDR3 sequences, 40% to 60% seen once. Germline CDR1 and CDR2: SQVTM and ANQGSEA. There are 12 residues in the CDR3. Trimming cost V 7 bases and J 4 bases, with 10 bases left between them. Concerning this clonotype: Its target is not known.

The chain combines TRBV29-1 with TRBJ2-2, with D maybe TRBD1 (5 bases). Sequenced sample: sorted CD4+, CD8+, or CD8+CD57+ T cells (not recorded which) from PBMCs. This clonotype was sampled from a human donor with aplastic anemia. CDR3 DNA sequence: TGCAGCGCTGGGGCTAGCACCGGGGAGCTGTTTTTT. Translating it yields CSAGASTGELFF.